The 31 T cell receptor beta chains reported below all come from one sample, sequenced in a study of Graves' ophthalmopathy and Graves' hyperthyroidism. Amplifying from RNA transcripts, the study obtained TCR beta CDR3 regions. Investigators did first-round RT-PCR with HTBI primers, then second-round multiplex PCR. MiXCR, run by TCRdb on the multiplex PCR reads, gives a single entry per CDR3 protein. In the table there are approximately 700,000 distinct CDR3 sequences, more than 40% of which are singletons. Input material: peripheral blood. The receptors were sampled from an adult man with Graves' ophthalmopathy.

This clonotype has at least ten counts. The V call is TRBV7-6, the J call TRBJ1-1; 7 nucleotides line up with TRBD1. V was pared by 3 bases and J by 2 bases, with 6 bases of the junction left unmatched. CDR1 and CDR2 from the germline V gene are SGHVS and FNYEAQ. The CDR3 has 15 amino acids. The CDR3 here is CASSFGTDKNTEAFF. The CDR3 DNA is TGTGCCAGCAGCTTCGGGACAGACAAAAACACTGAAGCTTTCTTT.

The V and J genes are TRBV25-1 and TRBJ1-4; D possibly corresponds to TRBD1 (6 bases). Trimming cost V 4 bases and J 0 bases, with 9 bases left between them. Germline V gene sequence: CDR1 MGHDK, CDR2 SYGVNS. This CDR3 has 15 amino acids. DNA for the CDR3: TGTGCCAGCAGTGGGAGGACAGCAACTAATGAAAAACTGTTTTTT. Its protein is CASSGRTATNEKLFF.

The chain links TRBV2 to TRBJ2-3; D is possibly TRBD2 (6 bases). Trimming left V 3 bases short and J 4 bases short, with 11 bases between. This CDR3 has 14 residues. Per the germline V gene, CDR1 is SNHLY and CDR2 is FYNNEI. The CDR3 spells CASSEGGWSDTQYF. The DNA for the CDR3 is TGTGCCAGCAGTGAGGGGGGTTGGTCAGATACGCAGTATTTT.

The V call is TRBV10-3, the J call TRBJ1-4; unclear D gene. V lost 7 bases, J lost 4 bases, and 10 bases lay in between. This CDR3 is 13 amino acids long. Germline V gives CDR1 ENHRY, CDR2 SYGVKD. The CDR3 coding sequence is TGTGCCATCAAGGACCTGAATAATGAAAAACTGTTTTTT. It encodes CAIKDLNNEKLFF.

In its sample, this clonotype was seen many times. Germline and junction disagree at one end, which may indicate a read error. This chain uses TRBV6-4 with TRBJ1-6; D gene ambiguous. Germline CDR1 reads MRHNA; CDR2 reads SNTAGT. CDR3 length: 14 residues. The chain's CDR3 is CASRDSSSNSPLHF. CDR3 nucleotide sequence: TGTGCCAGCAGAGACTCAAGTTCTAATTCACCCCTCCACTTT.

The V call is TRBV25-1, the J call TRBJ2-3, with D perhaps matching TRBD2 (5 bases). CDR1 is MGHDK, CDR2 SYGVNS, per germline. V was pared by 5 bases and J by 11 bases, with 11 bases between. The CDR3 length is 11 residues. The CDR3 region is CASSWEQLQYF. In nucleotides, the CDR3 is TGTGCCAGCAGTTGGGAGCAATTGCAGTATTTT. The whole variable domain, filled in from reference TRBV25-1 and TRBJ2-3, reads EADIYQTPRYLVIGTGKKITLECSQTMGHDKMYWYQQDPGMELHLIHYSYGVNSTEKGDLSSESTVSRIRTEHFPLTLESARPSHTSQYLCASSWEQLQYFGPGTRLTVL.

Regarding this clonotype: A clone one base away is much larger, so this may be a read error. The genes are TRBV12-3 or TRBV12-4 and TRBJ1-2; a weak D match, TRBD1 (5 bases). The CDR3 contains 15 residues. The CDR3 DNA reads as TGTGCCGGCAGTCTACGGGACGGAGTAATCTATGGCTACACCTTC. This translates into CAGSLRDGVIYGYTF.

This chain uses TRBV19 with TRBJ1-5; 8 bases are shared with TRBD1. This CDR3 spans 15 amino acids. The junction had 4 bases not matched to a gene; V was cut back by 1 base and J by 5 bases. Germline CDR1 and CDR2: LNHDA and SQIVND (reference sequence). The CDR3 region has the DNA TGTGCCAGTAGTATAGCGGGACAGGTCTATCAGCCCCAGCATTTT. This translates into CASSIAGQVYQPQHF.

Ten or more counts support this clonotype. The J gene is TRBJ1-2, the V gene TRBV12-3 or TRBV12-4; D perhaps matches TRBD1 (5 bases). This CDR3 is 14 amino acids long. The germline V and J ends were trimmed by 6 bases and 6 bases, with 17 bases remaining between them. This CDR3 reads CASSPPQGGHGYTF. The CDR3 DNA reads TGTGCCAGCAGCCCCCCCCAGGGAGGTCATGGCTACACCTTC.

This clonotype was seen ten or more times. This rearrangement joins TRBV12-3 or TRBV12-4 to TRBJ2-2, with D hard to call. V lost 3 bases and J 7 bases, leaving 12 bases between the germline ends. This CDR3 has 14 amino acids. The CDR3 sequence: CASSFRVVHGELFF. CDR3 coding DNA: TGTGCCAGCAGTTTTCGTGTGGTGCACGGGGAGCTGTTTTTT.

This clonotype showed up many times. This chain joins TRBV19 and TRBJ1-1; D might be TRBD1 (5 bases). Germline loops: CDR1 LNHDA, CDR2 SQIVND (reference sequence). The ends were cut back, 6 bases at V and 4 bases at J, with 15 bases in the middle. The CDR3 has 14 residues. The DNA for the CDR3 is TGTGCCAGTAGCCCCTTGGGACCCACCACTGAAGCTTTCTTT. As protein: CASSPLGPTTEAFF. Variable domain in full (rest from reference TRBV19 and TRBJ1-1): DGGITQSPKYLFRKEGQNVTLSCEQNLNHDAMYWYRQDPGQGLRLIYYSQIVNDFQKGDIAEGYSVSREKKESFPLTVTSAQKNPTAFYLCASSPLGPTTEAFFGQGTRLTVV.

The chain recombines TRBV29-1 with TRBJ2-6; D is ambiguous. This CDR3 has 11 amino acids. V was shortened by 4 bases and J by 9 bases, with 7 bases between the two germline ends. Per the germline V gene, CDR1 is SQVTM and CDR2 is ANQGSEA. The CDR3 protein is CSVVGINVLTF. The CDR3 coding sequence is TGCAGCGTTGTAGGGATCAACGTCCTGACTTTC.

The V and J genes are TRBV7-6 and TRBJ2-7; D is undetermined. This CDR3 region has 12 residues. Germline V lookup: CDR1 SGHVS, CDR2 FNYEAQ. In DNA, the CDR3 is TGTGCTGGCAGCTTAGCTCCTTACGAGCAGTACTTC. This codes for CAGSLAPYEQYF.

This clonotype was detected ten times or more. V usage is TRBV10-3 and J usage is TRBJ2-5; D is possibly TRBD1 (6 bases). V lost 8 bases, J lost 1 base, and 17 bases lay in between. Germline V gene sequence: CDR1 ENHRY, CDR2 SYGVKD. The CDR3 contains 15 residues. The CDR3 DNA follows: TGTGCCATCGGGGACAATCAGGGTATCCAAGAGACCCAGTACTTC. Translating it yields CAIGDNQGIQETQYF.

This clonotype came up many times. The V call is TRBV2, the J call TRBJ1-5; D gene ambiguous. CDR3 length equals 15 residues. Germline V lookup: CDR1 SNHLY, CDR2 FYNNEI. The V gene lost 5 bases and the J gene lost 2 bases, with 13 bases spanning the gap. The CDR3 protein is CASSPLGVGNQPQHF. CDR3 in DNA: TGTGCCAGCAGTCCACTTGGGGTGGGCAATCAGCCCCAGCATTTT. Complete variable domain (other parts from reference TRBV2 and TRBJ1-5): EPEVTQTPSHQVTQMGQEVILRCVPISNHLYFYWYRQILGQKVEFLVSFYNNEISEKSEIFDDQFSVERPDGSNFTLKIRSTKLEDSAMYFCASSPLGVGNQPQHFGDGTRLSIL.

A note on this clonotype: A read error is possible here, since a much larger clone lies one base away. The final CDR3 position lacks the conserved phenylalanine or tryptophan, pointing to a likely read error. This chain connects TRBV9 to TRBJ1-1; perhaps TRBD1 as D (6 bases). Trimming shortened V by 4 bases and J by 4 bases, and 17 bases separated the two germline ends. This CDR3 region has 15 residues. Per the germline V gene, CDR1 is SGDLS and CDR2 is YYNGEE. The CDR3 region has the DNA TGTGCCAGCAGCTTAGGGGCGACAGGCGGCACTGAAGCTTTCCTT. It yields the protein CASSLGATGGTEAFL.

This clonotype was detected ten times or more. This chain connects TRBV24-1 to TRBJ1-1; TRBD1 might be the D (5 bases). The CDR3 has 15 residues. Trimming stripped 9 bases from V and 3 bases from J, with 19 bases between. Germline V gene data show CDR1 as KGHDR and CDR2 as SFDVKD. The CDR3 reads CATPMGVLWDTEAFF. CDR3 in DNA: TGTGCCACCCCTATGGGGGTTCTTTGGGACACTGAAGCTTTCTTT.

This chain joins TRBV7-9 and TRBJ1-1, with a tentative D call TRBD1 (6 bases). V was pared by 4 bases and J by 0 bases, with 12 bases between. Germline CDR1 reads SEHNR; CDR2 reads FQNEAQ (reference sequence). There are 15 residues in the CDR3. CDR3 sequence: CASSSRGHMNTEAFF. CDR3 coding DNA: TGTGCCAGCAGCTCCAGGGGACACATGAACACTGAAGCTTTCTTT. Drawing the rest from reference TRBV7-9 and TRBJ1-1, the complete variable domain is DTGVSQNPRHKITKRGQNVTFRCDPISEHNRLYWYRQTLGQGPEFLTYFQNEAQLEKSRLLSDRFSAERPKGSFSTLEIQRTEQGDSAMYLCASSSRGHMNTEAFFGQGTRLTVV.

In this sample, this clonotype turned up many times. The junction does not match germline at one end; this may be a read error. The chain links TRBV5-1 to TRBJ2-7, with D perhaps matching TRBD2 (6 bases). The CDR3 is 15 amino acids. CDR1 is SGHRS and CDR2 is YFSETQ in the germline V gene. CDR3 nucleotides: TGTGCCAGCAGCTTAGTTGCGGGGAGCTCCTACGAGCAGTACTTC. The encoded protein is CASSLVAGSSYEQYF.

There are a few counts of this clonotype. V usage is TRBV25-1 and J usage is TRBJ1-1; a possible D gene is TRBD1 (6 bases). CDR3 size: 14 residues. Trimming left V 6 bases short and J 4 bases short, with 15 bases between. Germline-derived CDR1 and CDR2 are MGHDK and SYGVNS. This CDR3 reads CASRHNRVGTEAFF. The DNA of the CDR3 is TGTGCCAGCAGACATAACAGGGTTGGCACTGAAGCTTTCTTT.

This clonotype was found a few times. V usage is TRBV7-9 and J usage is TRBJ2-7; TRBD2 agrees at 7 bases. V trimming: 6 bases; J trimming: 7 bases; junction bases outside the gene matches: 15. Per the germline V gene, CDR1 is SEHNR and CDR2 is FQNEAQ (reference sequence). The CDR3 consists of 15 residues. CDR3 sequence (DNA): TGTGCCAGCAGTTCCCAGGGAGGGGAGGACGCGGAGCAGTACTTC. Its translation is CASSSQGGEDAEQYF.

This clonotype appeared a few times. The V and J genes are TRBV6-6 and TRBJ2-7, with a weak D call TRBD2 (6 bases). The germline V and J ends were trimmed by 0 bases and 10 bases, with 7 bases remaining between them. Germline CDR1 MNHNY, CDR2 SVGAGI (reference sequence). This CDR3 contains 11 residues. The DNA of the CDR3 is TGTGCCAGCAGTTACTCGGGACTTCAGTACTTC. Residues: CASSYSGLQYF.

As for this clonotype: This CDR3 is missing its conserved last phenylalanine or tryptophan, likely due to a read error. No DNA is shown, since the ends of the CDR3 on it are uncertain; the CDR3 is the one TCRdb lists. V usage is TRBV2 and J usage is TRBJ2-5. The CDR3 totals 8 residues, both ends included. Germline values: CDR1 SNHLY, CDR2 FYNNEI. CDR3 in amino acids: CASRWRSI.

This clonotype was counted only a few times. The chain has TRBV12-3 or TRBV12-4 and TRBJ2-7; tentatively, D is TRBD1 or TRBD2 (5 bases each). The CDR3 covers 18 residues. DNA for the CDR3: TGTGCTAGTGGTTTGGCCGTGGGGGACGTAGCCCCCTCCTACGAGCAGTACTTC. Protein sequence: CASGLAVGDVAPSYEQYF.

This chain links TRBV7-2 with TRBJ2-7; 9 nucleotides agree with TRBD1. Germline CDR1 is SGHTA and CDR2 is FQGNSA. V shed 5 bases and J 0 bases; nucleotides not matched to a gene: 5. This CDR3 spans 15 amino acids. CDR3 loop: CASSPSTGGSYEQYF. The CDR3 bases are TGTGCCAGCAGCCCATCGACAGGGGGCTCCTACGAGCAGTACTTC.

This clonotype was seen only once. The chain couples TRBV29-1 to TRBJ1-5; 11 nucleotides align to TRBD1. Germline lookup yields CDR1 SQVTM and CDR2 ANQGSEA. The CDR3 sequence is 14 residues long. J lost 0 bases, V lost 6 bases, and 1 base had no gene match. The CDR3 spells CSVGTGGSNQPQHF. The CDR3 DNA reads as TGCAGCGTCGGGACAGGGGGTAGCAATCAGCCCCAGCATTTT.

This chain uses TRBV10-3 with TRBJ1-3, with a tentative D call TRBD1 (5 bases). CDR1 ENHRY and CDR2 SYGVKD come from the germline V gene. Between the trimmed V and J ends, which lost 8 bases and 9 bases, there was a span of 8 bases. This CDR3 is 10 amino acids long. This CDR3 is CAIGGTTIYF. CDR3 nucleotide sequence: TGTGCCATCGGGGGGACCACCATATATTTT.

There are a few counts of this clonotype. The chain uses TRBV6-1 and TRBJ2-7; D remains ambiguous. Trimming cost V 1 base and J 6 bases, with 10 bases left between them. Germline loops: CDR1 MNHNS, CDR2 SASEGT. This CDR3 is 13 amino acids long. The CDR3 region is CASSEEGWSEQYF. CDR3 DNA: TGTGCCAGCAGTGAAGAAGGGTGGAGCGAGCAGTACTTC.

The chain combines TRBV6-2 or TRBV6-3 with TRBJ1-1; D is ambiguous. The CDR3 loop spans 15 amino acids. Trimming stripped 0 bases from V and 5 bases from J, with 13 bases between. Germline values: CDR1 MNHEY, CDR2 SVGEGT. In nucleotides, the CDR3 is TGTGCCAGCAGTTACTCGCCAATACTGAGAACTGAAGCTTTCTTT. Translating gives CASSYSPILRTEAFF.

The DNA of the CDR3 is TGTGCCAGCAGTCCACGACAGGGAGGGTACAGTAACTATGGCTACACCTTC. Amino acid sequence: CASSPRQGGYSNYGYTF. The V gene is TRBV12-3 or TRBV12-4, the J gene TRBJ1-2; 7 bases align to TRBD1. Germline trimming cut 5 bases from V and 1 base from J; bases unmatched to any gene: 13. CDR3 length: 17 residues.

This clonotype occurred a few times. This CDR3 is CASSALWYTEAFF. CDR3 DNA sequence: TGTGCCAGCTCAGCCTTGTGGTACACTGAAGCTTTCTTT. J is TRBJ1-1 and V is TRBV18; D gene uncertain. CDR1 and CDR2 from the germline V gene are KGHSH and LQKENI. This CDR3 has 13 residues. V was pared by 5 bases and J by 3 bases, with 10 bases between. The full variable domain, completed using reference TRBV18 and TRBJ1-1, is NAGVMQNPRHLVRRRGQEARLRCSPMKGHSHVYWYRQLPEEGLKFMVYLQKENIIDESGMPKERFSAEFPKEGPSILRIQQVVRGDSAAYFCASSALWYTEAFFGQGTRLTVV.